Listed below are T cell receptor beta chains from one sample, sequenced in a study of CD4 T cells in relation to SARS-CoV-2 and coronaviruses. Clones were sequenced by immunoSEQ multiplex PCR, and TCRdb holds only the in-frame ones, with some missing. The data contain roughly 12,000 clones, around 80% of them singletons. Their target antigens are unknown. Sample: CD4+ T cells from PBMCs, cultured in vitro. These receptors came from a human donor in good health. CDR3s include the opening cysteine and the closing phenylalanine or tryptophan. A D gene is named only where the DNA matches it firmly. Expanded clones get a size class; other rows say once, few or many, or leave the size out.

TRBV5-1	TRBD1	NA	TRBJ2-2	CASSKAGTGNTGELFF	TGCGCCAGCAGCAAAGCCGGGACAGGGAACACCGGGGAGCTGTTTTTT
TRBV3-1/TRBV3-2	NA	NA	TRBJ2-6	CASSDNTGANVLTF	TGTGCCAGCAGCGACAATACTGGGGCCAACGTCCTGACTTTC
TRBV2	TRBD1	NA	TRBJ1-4	CASTKWTGGDEKLFF	TGTGCCAGCACTAAGTGGACAGGGGGTGATGAAAAACTGTTTTTT
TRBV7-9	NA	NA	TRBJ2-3	CASSSGQIKDTQYF	TGTGCCAGCAGCAGTGGACAGATCAAAGATACGCAGTATTTT
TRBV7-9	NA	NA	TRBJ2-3	CASSLAEADTQYF	TGTGCCAGCAGCTTAGCGGAGGCAGATACGCAGTATTTT
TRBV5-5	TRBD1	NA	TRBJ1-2	CASRQDRVRRSYYGYTF	TGTGCCAGCAGACAGGACAGGGTGCGGCGATCCTACTATGGCTACACCTTC
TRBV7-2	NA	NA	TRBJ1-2	CASSATHRDKTNYGYTF	TGTGCCAGCAGCGCTACTCATCGGGACAAAACTAACTATGGCTACACCTTC
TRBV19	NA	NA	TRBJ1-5	CASSSQANQPQHF	TGTGCCAGTAGTAGCCAGGCTAATCAGCCCCAGCATTTT
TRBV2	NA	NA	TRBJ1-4	CASSWGWGGKLFF	TGTGCCAGCAGTTGGGGCTGGGGGGGTAAACTGTTTTTT
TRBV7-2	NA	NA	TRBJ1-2	CASSFGGGPIGYTF	TGTGCCAGCAGCTTTGGGGGCGGCCCTATTGGCTACACCTTC
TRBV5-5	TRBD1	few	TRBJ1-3	CASSLTGQERNTIYF	TGTGCCAGCAGCTTGACGGGACAGGAGAGAAACACCATATATTTT